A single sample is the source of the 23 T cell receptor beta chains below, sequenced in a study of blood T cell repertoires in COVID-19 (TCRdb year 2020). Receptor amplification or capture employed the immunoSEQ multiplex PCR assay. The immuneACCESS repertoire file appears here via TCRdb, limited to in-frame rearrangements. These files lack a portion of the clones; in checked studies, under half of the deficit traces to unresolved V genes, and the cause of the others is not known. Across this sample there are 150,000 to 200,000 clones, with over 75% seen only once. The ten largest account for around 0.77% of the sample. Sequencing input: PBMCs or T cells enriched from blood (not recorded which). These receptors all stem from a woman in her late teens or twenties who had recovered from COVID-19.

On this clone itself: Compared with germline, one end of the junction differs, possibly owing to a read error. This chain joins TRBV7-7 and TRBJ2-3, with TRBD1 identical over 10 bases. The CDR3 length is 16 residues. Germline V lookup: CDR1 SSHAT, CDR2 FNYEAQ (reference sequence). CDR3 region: CASSPRQGAPPDTQYF. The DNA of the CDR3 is TGTGCTAGCAGCCCGCGACAGGGGGCTCCGCCAGATACGCAGTATTTT.

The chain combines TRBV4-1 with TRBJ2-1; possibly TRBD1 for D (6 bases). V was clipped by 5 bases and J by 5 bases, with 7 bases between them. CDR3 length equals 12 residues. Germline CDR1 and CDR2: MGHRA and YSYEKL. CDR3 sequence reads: CASSAGDNEQFF. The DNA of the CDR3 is TGCGCCAGCAGCGCAGGGGACAATGAGCAGTTCTTC.

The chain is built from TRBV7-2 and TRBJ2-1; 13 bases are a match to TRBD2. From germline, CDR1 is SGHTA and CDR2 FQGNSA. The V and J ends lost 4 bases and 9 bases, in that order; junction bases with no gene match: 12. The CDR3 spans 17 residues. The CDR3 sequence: CASSSPKLAGGPSEQFF. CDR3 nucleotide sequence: TGTGCCAGCAGCTCCCCTAAACTAGCGGGAGGGCCTAGTGAGCAGTTCTTC.

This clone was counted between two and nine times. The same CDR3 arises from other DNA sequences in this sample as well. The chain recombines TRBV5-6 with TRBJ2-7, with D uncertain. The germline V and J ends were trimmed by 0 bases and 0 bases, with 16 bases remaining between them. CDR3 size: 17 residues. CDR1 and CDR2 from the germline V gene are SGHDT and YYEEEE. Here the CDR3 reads CASSLGELRLSSYEQYF. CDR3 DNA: TGTGCCAGCAGCTTGGGAGAGCTTCGTTTAAGCTCCTACGAGCAGTACTTC.

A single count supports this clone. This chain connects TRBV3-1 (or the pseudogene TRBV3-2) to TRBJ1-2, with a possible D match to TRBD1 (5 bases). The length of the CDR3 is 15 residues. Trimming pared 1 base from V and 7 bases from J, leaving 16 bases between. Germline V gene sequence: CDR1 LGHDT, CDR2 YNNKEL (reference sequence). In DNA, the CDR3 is TGTGCCAGCAGCCAAGCACAGGAGGGGCAGGGTGGCTACACCTTC. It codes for CASSQAQEGQGGYTF.

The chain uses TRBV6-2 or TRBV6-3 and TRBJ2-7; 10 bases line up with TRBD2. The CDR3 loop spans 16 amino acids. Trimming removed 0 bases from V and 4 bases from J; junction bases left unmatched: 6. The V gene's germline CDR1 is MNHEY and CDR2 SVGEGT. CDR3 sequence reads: CASSYSKSSGSYEQYF. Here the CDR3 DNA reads TGTGCCAGCAGTTACTCGAAGTCTAGCGGGAGTTACGAGCAGTACTTC.

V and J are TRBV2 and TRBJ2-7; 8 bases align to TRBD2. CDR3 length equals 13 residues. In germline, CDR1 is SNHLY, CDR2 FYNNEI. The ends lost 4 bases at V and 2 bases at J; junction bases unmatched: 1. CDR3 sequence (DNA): TGTGCCAGCAGTGTTAGCGGGACCTACGAGCAGTACTTC. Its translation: CASSVSGTYEQYF.

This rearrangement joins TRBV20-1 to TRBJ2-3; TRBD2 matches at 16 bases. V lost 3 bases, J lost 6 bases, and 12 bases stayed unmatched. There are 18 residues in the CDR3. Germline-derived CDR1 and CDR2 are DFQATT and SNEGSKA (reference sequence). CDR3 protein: CSASGGLAGGQATDTQYF. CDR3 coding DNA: TGCAGTGCTAGTGGGGGACTAGCGGGAGGGCAGGCGACGGATACGCAGTATTTT.

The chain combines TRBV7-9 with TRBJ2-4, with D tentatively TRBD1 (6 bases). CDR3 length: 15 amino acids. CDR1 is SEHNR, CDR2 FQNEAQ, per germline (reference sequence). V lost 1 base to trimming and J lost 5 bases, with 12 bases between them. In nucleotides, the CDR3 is TGTGCCAGCAGCTTAGGTATTAGGACAGAAAACATTCAGTACTTC. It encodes CASSLGIRTENIQYF. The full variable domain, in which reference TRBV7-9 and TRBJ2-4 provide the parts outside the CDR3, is DTGVSQNPRHKITKRGQNVTFRCDPISEHNRLYWYRQTLGQGPEFLTYFQNEAQLEKSRLLSDRFSAERPKGSFSTLEIQRTEQGDSAMYLCASSLGIRTENIQYFGAGTRLSVL.

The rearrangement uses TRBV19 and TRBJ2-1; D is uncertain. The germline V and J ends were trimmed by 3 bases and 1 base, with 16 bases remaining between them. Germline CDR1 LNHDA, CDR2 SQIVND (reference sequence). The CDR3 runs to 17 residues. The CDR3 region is CASSILPSQVSYNEQFF. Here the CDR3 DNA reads TGTGCCAGTAGTATCCTCCCGAGTCAGGTATCCTACAATGAGCAGTTCTTC.

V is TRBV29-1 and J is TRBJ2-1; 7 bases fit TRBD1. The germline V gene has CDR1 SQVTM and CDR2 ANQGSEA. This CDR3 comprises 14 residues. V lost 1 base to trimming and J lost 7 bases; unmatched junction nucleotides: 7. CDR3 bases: TGCAGCGTTGAAGTTAGGGGCAGGGGGAATGAGCAGTTCTTC. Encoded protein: CSVEVRGRGNEQFF.

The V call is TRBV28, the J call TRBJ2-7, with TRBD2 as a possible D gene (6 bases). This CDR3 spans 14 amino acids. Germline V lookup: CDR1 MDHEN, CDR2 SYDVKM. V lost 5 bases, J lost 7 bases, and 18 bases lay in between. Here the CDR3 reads CASSEYRDFLEQYF. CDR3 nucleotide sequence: TGTGCCAGCAGTGAATACCGGGACTTTCTGGAGCAGTACTTC.

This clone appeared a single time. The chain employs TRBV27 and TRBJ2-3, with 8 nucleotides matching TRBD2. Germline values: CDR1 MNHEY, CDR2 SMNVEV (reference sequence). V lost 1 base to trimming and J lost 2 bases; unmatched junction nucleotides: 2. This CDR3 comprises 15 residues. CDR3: CASSLLAGPTDTQYF. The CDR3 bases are TGTGCCAGCAGTTTATTAGCGGGGCCCACAGATACGCAGTATTTT.

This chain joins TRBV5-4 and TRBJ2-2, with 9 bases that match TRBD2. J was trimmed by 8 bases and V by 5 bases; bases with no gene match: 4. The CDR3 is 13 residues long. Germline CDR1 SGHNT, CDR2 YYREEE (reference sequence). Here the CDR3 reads CASSSSGMGELFF. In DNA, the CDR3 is TGTGCCAGCAGTTCTAGCGGGATGGGGGAGCTGTTTTTT.

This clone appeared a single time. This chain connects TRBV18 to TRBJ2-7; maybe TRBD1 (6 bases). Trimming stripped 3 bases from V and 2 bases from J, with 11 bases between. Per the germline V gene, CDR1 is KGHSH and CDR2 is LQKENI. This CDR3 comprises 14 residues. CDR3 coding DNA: TGTGCCAGCTCACCGCAGGGGTTACCCTACGAGCAGTACTTC. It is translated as CASSPQGLPYEQYF.

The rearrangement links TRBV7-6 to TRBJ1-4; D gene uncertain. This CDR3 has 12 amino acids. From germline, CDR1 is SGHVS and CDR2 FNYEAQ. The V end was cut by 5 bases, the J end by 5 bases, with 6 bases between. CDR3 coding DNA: TGTGCCAGCAGCCTCCTAAATGAAAAACTGTTTTTT. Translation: CASSLLNEKLFF.

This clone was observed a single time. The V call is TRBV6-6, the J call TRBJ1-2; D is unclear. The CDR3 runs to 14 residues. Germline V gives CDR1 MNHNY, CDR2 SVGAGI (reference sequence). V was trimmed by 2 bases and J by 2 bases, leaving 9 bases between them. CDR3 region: CASSYGQINYGYTF. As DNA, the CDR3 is TGTGCCAGCAGTTACGGCCAAATCAACTATGGCTACACCTTC.

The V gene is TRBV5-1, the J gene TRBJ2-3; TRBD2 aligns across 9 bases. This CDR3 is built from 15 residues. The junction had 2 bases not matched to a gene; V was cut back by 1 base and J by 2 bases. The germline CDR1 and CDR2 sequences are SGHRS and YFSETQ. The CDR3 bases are TGCGCCAGCAGCTTGCCTAGCGGGAACACAGATACGCAGTATTTT. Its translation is CASSLPSGNTDTQYF.

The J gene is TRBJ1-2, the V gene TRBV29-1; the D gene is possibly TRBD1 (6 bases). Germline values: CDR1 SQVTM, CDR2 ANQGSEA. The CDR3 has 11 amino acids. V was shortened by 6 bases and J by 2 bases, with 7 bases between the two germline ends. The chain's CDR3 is CSVGQNYGYTF. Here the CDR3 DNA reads TGCAGCGTCGGACAGAACTATGGCTACACCTTC.

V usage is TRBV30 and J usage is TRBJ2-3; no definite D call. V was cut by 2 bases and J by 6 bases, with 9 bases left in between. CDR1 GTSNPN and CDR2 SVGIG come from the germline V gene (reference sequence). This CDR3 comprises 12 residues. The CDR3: CAWSTPGDTQYF. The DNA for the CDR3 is TGTGCCTGGAGTACCCCCGGGGATACGCAGTATTTT.

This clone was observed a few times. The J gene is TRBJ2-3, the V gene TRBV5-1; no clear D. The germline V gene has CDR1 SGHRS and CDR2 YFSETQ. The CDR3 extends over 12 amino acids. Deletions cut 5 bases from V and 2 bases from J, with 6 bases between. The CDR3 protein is CASSSNTDTQYF. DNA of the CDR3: TGCGCCAGCAGTTCTAACACAGATACGCAGTATTTT.

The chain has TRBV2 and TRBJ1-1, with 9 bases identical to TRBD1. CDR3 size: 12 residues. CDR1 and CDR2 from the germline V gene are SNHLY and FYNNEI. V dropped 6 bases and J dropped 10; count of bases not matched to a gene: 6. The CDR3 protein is CASSWDRVGAFF. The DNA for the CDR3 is TGTGCCAGCAGCTGGGACAGGGTGGGAGCTTTCTTT.

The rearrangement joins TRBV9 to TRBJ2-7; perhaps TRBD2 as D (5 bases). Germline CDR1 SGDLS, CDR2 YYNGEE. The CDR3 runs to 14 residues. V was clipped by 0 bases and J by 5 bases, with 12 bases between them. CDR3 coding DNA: TGTGCCAGCAGCGTAGGAGGAGGCCGCAACGAGCAGTACTTC. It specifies CASSVGGGRNEQYF.